This TCR beta chain appears in the sequencing data of a study of T cell repertoires in cytomegalovirus infection. The wider study: In public TCR beta signatures, there were indications of both CMV infection and matching HLA type.

Trimming removed 5 bases from V and 0 bases from J; junction bases left unmatched: 9. The CDR3 runs 16 residues. From germline, CDR1 is SGHNT and CDR2 YENEEA. This clonotype was recorded a few times. Its antigen is unknown. MiXCR was run by TCRdb on the reads, yielding one entry per CDR3 protein. Among 100,000 to 150,000 distinct CDR3 sequences listed, roughly a quarter were seen once. The gene calls are TRBV11-3 and TRBJ1-1; 7 nucleotides agree with TRBD1. Sequenced input: PBMCs, sequenced either directly or after in vitro stimulation (not recorded which). The receptor's source is a human donor in good health (CMV status not recorded). Some clones in this sample may be carry-over from other donors' samples. The CDR3 DNA follows: TGTGCCAGCAGCCTGTGGGGGGGACAGATGAACACTGAAGCTTTCTTT. Translated, it gives CASSLWGGQMNTEAFF. Full variable domain (missing parts from reference TRBV11-3 and TRBJ1-1): EAGVVQSPRYKIIEKKQPVAFWCNPISGHNTLYWYLQNLGQGPELLIRYENEEAVDDSQLPKDRFSAERLKGVDSTLKIQPAELGDSAVYLCASSLWGGQMNTEAFFGQGTRLTVV.